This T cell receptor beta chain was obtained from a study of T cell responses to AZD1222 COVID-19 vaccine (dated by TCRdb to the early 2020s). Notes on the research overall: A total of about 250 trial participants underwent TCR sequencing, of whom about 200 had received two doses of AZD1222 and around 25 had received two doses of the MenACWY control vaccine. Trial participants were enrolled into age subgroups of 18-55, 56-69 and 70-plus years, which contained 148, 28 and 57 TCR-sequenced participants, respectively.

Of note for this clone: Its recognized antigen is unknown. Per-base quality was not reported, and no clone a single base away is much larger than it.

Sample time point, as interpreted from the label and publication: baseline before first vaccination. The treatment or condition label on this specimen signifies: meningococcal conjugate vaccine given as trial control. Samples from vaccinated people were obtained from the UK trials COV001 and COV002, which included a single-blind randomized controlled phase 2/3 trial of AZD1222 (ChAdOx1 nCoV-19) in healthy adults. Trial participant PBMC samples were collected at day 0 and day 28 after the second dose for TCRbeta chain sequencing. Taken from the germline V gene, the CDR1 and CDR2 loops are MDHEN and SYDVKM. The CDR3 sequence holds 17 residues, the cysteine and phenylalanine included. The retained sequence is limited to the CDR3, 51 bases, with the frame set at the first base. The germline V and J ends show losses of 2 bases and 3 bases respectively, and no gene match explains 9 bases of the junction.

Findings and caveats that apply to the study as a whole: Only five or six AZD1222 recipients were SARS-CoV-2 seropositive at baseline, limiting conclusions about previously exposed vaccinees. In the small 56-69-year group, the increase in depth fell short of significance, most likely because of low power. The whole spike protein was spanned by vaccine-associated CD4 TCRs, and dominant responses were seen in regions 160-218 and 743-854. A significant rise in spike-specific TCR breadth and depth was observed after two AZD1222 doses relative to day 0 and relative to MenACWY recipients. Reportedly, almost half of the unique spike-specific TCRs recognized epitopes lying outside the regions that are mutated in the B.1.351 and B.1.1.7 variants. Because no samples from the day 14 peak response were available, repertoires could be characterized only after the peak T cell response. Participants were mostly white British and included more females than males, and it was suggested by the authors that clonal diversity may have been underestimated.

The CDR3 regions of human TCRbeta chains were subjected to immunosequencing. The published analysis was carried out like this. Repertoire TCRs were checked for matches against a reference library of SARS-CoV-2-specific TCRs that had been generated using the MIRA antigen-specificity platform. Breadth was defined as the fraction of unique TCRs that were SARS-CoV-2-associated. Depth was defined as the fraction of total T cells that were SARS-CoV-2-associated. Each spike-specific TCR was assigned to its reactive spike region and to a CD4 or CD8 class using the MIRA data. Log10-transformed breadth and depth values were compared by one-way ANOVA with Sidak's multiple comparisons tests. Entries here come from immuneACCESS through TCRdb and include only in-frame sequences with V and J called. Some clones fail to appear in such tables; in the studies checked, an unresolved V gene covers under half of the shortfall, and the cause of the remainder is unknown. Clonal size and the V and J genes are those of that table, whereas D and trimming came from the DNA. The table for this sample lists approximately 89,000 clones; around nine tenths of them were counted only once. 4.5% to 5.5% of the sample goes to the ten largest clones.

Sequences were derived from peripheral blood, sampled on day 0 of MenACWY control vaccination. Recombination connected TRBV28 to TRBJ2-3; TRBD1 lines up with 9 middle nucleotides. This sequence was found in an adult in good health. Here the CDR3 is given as CASSLLYTGGATDTQYF. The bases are TGTGCCAGCAGTTTACTTTATACAGGGGGCGCAACAGATACGCAGTATTTT. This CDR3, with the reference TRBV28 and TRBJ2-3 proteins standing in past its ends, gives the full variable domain DVKVTQSSRYLVKRTGEKVFLECVQDMDHENMFWYRQDPGLGLRLIYFSYDVKMKEKGDIPEGYSVSREKKERFSLILESASTNQTSMYLCASSLLYTGGATDTQYFGPGTRLTVL.